This TCR beta chain was found in a study of spatial heterogeneity in lung cancer. Study-level background: The study consistently detected more beta-chain than alpha-chain sequences.

This clonotype was found many times. Documented time point: sample taken at primary tumor resection. The length of the CDR3 is 15 residues. J was trimmed by 6 bases and V by 6 bases; bases with no gene match: 11. The germline V gene encodes CDR1 MGHRA and CDR2 YSYEKL. TCRdb re-called the 5' RACE reads with MiXCR, one entry per CDR3 protein. The repertoire holds approximately 40,000 distinct CDR3 sequences, with around 7% as singletons. The sample was PBMCs, taken at surgery. The rearrangement links TRBV4-1 to TRBJ2-3; 8 bases match TRBD2. The sequence was obtained from a male donor with early-stage non-small cell lung cancer. Written as DNA, the CDR3 is TGCGCCAGCAGGGGAGCGGGGGTCGATAGGGATACGCAGTATTTT. This codes for CASRGAGVDRDTQYF.